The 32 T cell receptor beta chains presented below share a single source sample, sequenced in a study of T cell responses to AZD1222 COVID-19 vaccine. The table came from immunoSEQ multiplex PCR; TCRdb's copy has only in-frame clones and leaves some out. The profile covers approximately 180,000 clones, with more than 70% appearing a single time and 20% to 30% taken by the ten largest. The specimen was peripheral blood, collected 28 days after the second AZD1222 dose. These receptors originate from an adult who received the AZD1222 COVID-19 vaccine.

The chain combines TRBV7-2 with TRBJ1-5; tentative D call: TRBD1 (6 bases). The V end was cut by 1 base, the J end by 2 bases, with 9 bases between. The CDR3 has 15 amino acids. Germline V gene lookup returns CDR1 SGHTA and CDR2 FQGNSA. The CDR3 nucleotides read TGTGCCAGCAGCTTAGATTCAGGGGGCAATCAGCCCCAGCATTTT. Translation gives CASSLDSGGNQPQHF.

CDR3: CASSSAGGYYEQYF. The CDR3, as DNA: TGTGCCAGCAGCTCCGCTGGAGGGTACTACGAGCAGTACTTC. V usage is TRBV5-4 and J usage is TRBJ2-7; D may be TRBD2 (6 bases). The CDR3 covers 14 residues. In germline, CDR1 is SGHNT, CDR2 YYREEE (reference sequence). Trimming left V 3 bases short and J 3 bases short, with 13 bases between. The full variable domain, its missing parts supplied by reference TRBV5-4 and TRBJ2-7, is ETGVTQSPTHLIKTRGQQVTLRCSSQSGHNTVSWYQQALGQGPQFIFQYYREEENGRGNFPPRFSGLQFPNYSSELNVNALELDDSALYLCASSSAGGYYEQYFGPGTRLTVT.

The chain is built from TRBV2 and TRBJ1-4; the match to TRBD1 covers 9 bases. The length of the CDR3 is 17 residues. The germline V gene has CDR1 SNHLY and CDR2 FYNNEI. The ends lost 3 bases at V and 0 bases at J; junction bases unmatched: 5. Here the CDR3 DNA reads TGTGCCAGCAGTGAGGGACAGGGCCACCCAACTAATGAAAAACTGTTTTTT. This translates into CASSEGQGHPTNEKLFF.

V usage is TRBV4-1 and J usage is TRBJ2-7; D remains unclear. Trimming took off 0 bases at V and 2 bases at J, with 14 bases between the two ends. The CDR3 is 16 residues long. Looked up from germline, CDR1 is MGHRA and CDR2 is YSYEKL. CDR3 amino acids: CASSQDILRSPYEQYF. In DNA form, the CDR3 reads TGCGCCAGCAGCCAAGATATCTTGCGGTCCCCCTACGAGCAGTACTTC.

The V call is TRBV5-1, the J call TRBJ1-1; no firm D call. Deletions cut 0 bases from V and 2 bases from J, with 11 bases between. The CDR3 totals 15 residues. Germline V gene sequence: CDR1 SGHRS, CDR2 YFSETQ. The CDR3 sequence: CASSLVVSGNTEAFF. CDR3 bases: TGCGCCAGCAGCTTGGTAGTTTCGGGAAACACTGAAGCTTTCTTT.

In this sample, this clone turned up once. CDR3 region: CASSRGTAPLNEKLFF. CDR3 DNA sequence: TGTGCCAGCAGTCGAGGGACAGCCCCCTTAAATGAAAAACTGTTTTTT. The rearrangement links TRBV2 to TRBJ1-4; TRBD1 matches 7 bases. The ends lost 5 bases at V and 5 bases at J; junction bases unmatched: 11. CDR1 is SNHLY and CDR2 is FYNNEI in the germline V gene. The CDR3 spans 16 residues.

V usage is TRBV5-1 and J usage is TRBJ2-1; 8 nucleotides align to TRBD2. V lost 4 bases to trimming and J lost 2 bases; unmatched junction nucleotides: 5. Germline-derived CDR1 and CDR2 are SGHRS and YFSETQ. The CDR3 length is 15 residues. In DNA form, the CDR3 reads TGCGCCAGCAGCATACTAGCGGATACCTACAATGAGCAGTTCTTC. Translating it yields CASSILADTYNEQFF.

The CDR3 spells CASSFHRDTGPTEAFF. CDR3 nucleotide sequence: TGTGCCAGCAGTTTTCACCGGGACACCGGTCCCACTGAAGCTTTCTTT. The V and J genes are TRBV6-2 or TRBV6-3 and TRBJ1-1; D possibly corresponds to TRBD1 (6 bases). Germline assignment: CDR1 MNHEY and CDR2 SVGEGT. This CDR3 contains 16 residues. V lost 4 bases and J 4 bases, leaving 19 bases between the germline ends.

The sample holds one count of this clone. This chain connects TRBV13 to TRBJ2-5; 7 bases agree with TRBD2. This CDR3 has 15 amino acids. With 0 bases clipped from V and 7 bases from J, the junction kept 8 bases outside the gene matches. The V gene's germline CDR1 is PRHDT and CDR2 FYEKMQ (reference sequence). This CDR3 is CASSLGAGTMGTQYF. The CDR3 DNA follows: TGTGCCAGCAGCTTAGGCGCTGGGACTATGGGGACCCAGTACTTC.

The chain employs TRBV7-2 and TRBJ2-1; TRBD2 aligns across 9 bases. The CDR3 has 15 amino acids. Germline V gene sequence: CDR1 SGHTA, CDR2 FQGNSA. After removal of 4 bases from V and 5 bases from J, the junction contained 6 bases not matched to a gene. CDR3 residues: CASSSRGGGHNEQFF. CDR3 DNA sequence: TGTGCCAGCAGCTCTCGCGGGGGGGGGCACAATGAGCAGTTCTTC.

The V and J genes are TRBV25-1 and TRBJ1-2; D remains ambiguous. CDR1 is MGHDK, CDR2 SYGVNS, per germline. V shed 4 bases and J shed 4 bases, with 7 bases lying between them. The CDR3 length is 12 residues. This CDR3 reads CASSVWPYGYTF. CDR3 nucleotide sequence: TGTGCCAGCAGTGTATGGCCCTATGGCTACACCTTC.

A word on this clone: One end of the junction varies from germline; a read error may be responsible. CDR3 nucleotide sequence: TGTGCCATCAGCAGTAGCGGGAGGACCTCCAACGAGCAGTACTTC. This gives the protein CAISSSGRTSNEQYF. V usage is TRBV10-3 and J usage is TRBJ2-7; 10 bases align to TRBD2. The CDR3 is 15 amino acids. Germline CDR1 is ENHRY and CDR2 is SYGVKD.

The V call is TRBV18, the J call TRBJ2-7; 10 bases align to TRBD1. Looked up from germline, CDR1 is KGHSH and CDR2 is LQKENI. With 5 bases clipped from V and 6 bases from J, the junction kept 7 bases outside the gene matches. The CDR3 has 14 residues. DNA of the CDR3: TGTGCCAGCTCAACGGGACAGGGGACGACCGAGCAGTACTTC. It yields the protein CASSTGQGTTEQYF. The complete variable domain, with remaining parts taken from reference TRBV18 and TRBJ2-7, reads NAGVMQNPRHLVRRRGQEARLRCSPMKGHSHVYWYRQLPEEGLKFMVYLQKENIIDESGMPKERFSAEFPKEGPSILRIQQVVRGDSAAYFCASSTGQGTTEQYFGPGTRLTVT.

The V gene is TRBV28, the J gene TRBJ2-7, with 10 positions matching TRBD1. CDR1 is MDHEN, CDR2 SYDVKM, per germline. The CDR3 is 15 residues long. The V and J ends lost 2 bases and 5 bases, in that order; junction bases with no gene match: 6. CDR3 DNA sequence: TGTGCCAGCAGTTTACCGGGACAGGGGTTCAACGAGCAGTACTTC. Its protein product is CASSLPGQGFNEQYF.

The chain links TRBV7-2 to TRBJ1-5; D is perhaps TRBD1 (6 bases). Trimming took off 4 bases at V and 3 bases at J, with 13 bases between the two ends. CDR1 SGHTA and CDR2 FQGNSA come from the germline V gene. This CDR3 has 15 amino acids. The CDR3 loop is CASSSRQGFNQPQHF. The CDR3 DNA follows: TGTGCCAGCAGCTCTCGGCAGGGGTTCAATCAGCCCCAGCATTTT.

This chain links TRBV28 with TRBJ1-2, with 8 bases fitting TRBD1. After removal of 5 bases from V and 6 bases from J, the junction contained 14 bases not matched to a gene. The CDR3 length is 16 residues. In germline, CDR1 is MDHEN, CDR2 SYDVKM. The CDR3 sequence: CASSPAGQGRGDGYTF. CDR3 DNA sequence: TGTGCCAGCAGTCCAGCTGGACAGGGTAGAGGAGATGGCTACACCTTC.

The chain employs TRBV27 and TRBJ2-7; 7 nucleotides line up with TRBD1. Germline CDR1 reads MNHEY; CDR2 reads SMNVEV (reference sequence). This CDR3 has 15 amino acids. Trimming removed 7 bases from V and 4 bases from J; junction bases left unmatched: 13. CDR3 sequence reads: CASNTFPGQYYEQYF. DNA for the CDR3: TGTGCCAGCAACACCTTTCCGGGACAGTATTACGAGCAGTACTTC.

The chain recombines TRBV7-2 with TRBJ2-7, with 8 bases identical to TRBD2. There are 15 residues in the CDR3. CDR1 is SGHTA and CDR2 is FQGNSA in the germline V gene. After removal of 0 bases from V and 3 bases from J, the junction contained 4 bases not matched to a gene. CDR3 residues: CASSLAREGHYEQYF. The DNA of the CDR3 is TGTGCCAGCAGCTTAGCACGGGAGGGCCACTACGAGCAGTACTTC.

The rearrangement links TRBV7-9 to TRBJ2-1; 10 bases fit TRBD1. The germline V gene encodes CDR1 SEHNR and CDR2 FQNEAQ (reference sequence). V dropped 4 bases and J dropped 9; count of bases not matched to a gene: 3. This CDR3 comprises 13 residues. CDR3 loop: CASSSGQGSEQFF. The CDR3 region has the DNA TGTGCCAGCAGCTCGGGACAGGGGAGTGAGCAGTTCTTC.

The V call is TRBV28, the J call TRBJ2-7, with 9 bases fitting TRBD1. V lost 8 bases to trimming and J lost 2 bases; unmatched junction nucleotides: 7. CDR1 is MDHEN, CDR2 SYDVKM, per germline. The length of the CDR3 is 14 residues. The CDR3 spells CASATGTGTYEQYF. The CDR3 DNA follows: TGTGCCAGCGCTACCGGGACAGGGACCTACGAGCAGTACTTC.

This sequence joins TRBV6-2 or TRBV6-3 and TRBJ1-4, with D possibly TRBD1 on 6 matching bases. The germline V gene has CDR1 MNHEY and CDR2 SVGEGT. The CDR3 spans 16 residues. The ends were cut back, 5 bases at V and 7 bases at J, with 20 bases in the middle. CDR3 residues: CASSTKSGGAGEKLFF. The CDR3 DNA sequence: TGTGCCAGCAGTACTAAGTCGGGGGGCGCTGGTGAAAAACTGTTTTTT.

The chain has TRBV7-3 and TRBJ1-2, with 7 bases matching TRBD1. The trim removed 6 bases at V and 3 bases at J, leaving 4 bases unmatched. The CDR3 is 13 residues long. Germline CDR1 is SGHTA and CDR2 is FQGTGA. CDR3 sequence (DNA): TGTGCCAGCAGTTTTACAGGGGACTATGGCTACACCTTC. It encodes CASSFTGDYGYTF.

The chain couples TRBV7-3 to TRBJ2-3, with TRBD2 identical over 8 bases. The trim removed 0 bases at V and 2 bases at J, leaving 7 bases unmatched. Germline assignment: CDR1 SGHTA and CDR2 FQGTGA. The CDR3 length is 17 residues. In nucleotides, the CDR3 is TGTGCCAGCAGCTTAACGGGGCTAGCGGGCCTCACAGATACGCAGTATTTT. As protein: CASSLTGLAGLTDTQYF.

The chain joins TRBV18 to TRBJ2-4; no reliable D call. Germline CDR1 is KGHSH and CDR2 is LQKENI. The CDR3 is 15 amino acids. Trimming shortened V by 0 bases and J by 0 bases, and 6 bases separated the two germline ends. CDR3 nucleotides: TGTGCCAGCTCACCACCTGGTCTAGCCAAAAACATTCAGTACTTC. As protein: CASSPPGLAKNIQYF.

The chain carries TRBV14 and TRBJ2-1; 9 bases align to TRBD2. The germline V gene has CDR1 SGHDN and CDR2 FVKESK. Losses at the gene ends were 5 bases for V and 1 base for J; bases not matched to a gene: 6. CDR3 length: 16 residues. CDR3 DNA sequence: TGTGCCAGCAGCGCAAGACTAGCGGAGTCCTACAATGAGCAGTTCTTC. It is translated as CASSARLAESYNEQFF.

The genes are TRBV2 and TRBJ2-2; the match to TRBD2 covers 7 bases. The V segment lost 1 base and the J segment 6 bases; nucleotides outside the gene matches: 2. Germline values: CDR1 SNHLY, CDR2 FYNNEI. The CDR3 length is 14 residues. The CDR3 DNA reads TGTGCCAGCAGTGAAGTGGCGGGAGCCGGGGAGCTGTTTTTT. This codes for CASSEVAGAGELFF.

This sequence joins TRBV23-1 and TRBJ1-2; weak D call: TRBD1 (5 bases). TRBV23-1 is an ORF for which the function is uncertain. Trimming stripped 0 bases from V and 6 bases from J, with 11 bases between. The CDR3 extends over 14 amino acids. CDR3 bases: TGCGCCAGCAGTCAATCGGAGGCAGGGAATGGCTACACCTTC. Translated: CASSQSEAGNGYTF.

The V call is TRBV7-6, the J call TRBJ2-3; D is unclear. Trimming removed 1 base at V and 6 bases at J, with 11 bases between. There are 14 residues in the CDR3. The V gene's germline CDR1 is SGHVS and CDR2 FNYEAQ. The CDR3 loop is CASSLGTGQDTQYF. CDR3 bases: TGTGCCAGCAGCTTAGGTACGGGCCAGGATACGCAGTATTTT. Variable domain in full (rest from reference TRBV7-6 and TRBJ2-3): GAGVSQSPRYKVTKRGQDVALRCDPISGHVSLYWYRQALGQGPEFLTYFNYEAQQDKSGLPNDRFSAERPEGSISTLTIQRTEQRDSAMYRCASSLGTGQDTQYFGPGTRLTVL.

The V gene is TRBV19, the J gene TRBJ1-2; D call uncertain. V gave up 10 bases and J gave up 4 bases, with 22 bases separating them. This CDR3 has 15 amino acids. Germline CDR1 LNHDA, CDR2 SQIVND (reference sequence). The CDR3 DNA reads TGTGCCACTACGGGTCTCGACTTCGAGGGCTATGGCTACACCTTC. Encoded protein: CATTGLDFEGYGYTF. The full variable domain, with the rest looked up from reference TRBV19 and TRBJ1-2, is DGGITQSPKYLFRKEGQNVTLSCEQNLNHDAMYWYRQDPGQGLRLIYYSQIVNDFQKGDIAEGYSVSREKKESFPLTVTSAQKNPTAFYLCATTGLDFEGYGYTFGSGTRLTVV.

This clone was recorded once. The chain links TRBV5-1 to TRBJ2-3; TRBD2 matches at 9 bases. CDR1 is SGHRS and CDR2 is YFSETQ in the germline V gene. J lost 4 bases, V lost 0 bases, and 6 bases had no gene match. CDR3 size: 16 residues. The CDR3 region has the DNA TGCGCCAGCAGCTTGGGACTAGCGGTTCATTCAGATACGCAGTATTTT. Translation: CASSLGLAVHSDTQYF.

CDR3 bases: TGTGCCACCAGTGGAACAGATACGCAGTATTTT. Its translation is CATSGTDTQYF. This chain links TRBV24-1 with TRBJ2-3; D uncertain. Germline V gene data show CDR1 as KGHDR and CDR2 as SFDVKD. Trimming stripped 5 bases from V and 3 bases from J, with 2 bases between. The CDR3 totals 11 residues.

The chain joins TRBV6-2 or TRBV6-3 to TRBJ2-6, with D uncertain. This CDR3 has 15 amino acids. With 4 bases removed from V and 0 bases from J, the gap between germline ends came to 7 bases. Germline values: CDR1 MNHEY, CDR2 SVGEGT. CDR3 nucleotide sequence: TGTGCCAGCAGTTGGCATTTCTCTGGGGCCAACGTCCTGACTTTC. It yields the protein CASSWHFSGANVLTF.